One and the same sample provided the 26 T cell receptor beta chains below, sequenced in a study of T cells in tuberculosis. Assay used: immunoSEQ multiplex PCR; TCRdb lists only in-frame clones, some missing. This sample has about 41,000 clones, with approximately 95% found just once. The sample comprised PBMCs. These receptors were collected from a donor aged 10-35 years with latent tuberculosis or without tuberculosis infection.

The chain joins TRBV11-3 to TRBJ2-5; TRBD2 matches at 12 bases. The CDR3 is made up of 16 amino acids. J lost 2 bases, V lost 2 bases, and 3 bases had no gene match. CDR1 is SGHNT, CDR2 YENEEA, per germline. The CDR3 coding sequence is TGTGCCAGCAGCTTAACTAGCGGGGGGCCGCAAGAGACCCAGTACTTC. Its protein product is CASSLTSGGPQETQYF.

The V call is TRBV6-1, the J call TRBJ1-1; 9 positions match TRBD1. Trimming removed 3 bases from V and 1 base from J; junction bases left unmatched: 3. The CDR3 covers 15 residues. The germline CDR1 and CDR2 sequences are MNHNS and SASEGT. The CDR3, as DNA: TGTGCCAGCAGTGACGGACAGGGGTCGAACACTGAAGCTTTCTTT. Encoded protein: CASSDGQGSNTEAFF.

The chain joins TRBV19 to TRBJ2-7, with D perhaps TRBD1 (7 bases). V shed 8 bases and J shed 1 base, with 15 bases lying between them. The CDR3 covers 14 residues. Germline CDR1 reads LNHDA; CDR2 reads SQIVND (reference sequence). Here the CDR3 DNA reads TGTGCCAGTTCAAACAGGGGAGGTTCCTACGAGCAGTACTTC. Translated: CASSNRGGSYEQYF.

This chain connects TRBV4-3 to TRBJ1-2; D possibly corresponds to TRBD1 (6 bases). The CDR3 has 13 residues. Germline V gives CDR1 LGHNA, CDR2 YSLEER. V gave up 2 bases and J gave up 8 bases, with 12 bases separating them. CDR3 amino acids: CASSQYSGEGYTF. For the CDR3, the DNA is TGCGCCAGCAGCCAATACTCAGGGGAAGGCTACACCTTC.

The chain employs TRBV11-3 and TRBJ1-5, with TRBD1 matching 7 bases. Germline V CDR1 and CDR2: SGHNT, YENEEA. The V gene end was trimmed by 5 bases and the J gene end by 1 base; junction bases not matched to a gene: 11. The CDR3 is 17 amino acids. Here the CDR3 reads CASSSETGRQSNQPQHF. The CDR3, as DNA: TGTGCCAGCAGCAGCGAGACAGGGCGGCAGAGCAATCAGCCCCAGCATTTT.

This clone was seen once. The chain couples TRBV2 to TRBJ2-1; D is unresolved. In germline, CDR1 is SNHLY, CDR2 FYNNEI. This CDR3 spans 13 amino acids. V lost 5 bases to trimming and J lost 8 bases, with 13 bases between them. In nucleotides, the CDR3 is TGTGCCAGCAGTACCAGAATTTCTGATGAGCAGTTCTTC. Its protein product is CASSTRISDEQFF. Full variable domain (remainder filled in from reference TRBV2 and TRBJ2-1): EPEVTQTPSHQVTQMGQEVILRCVPISNHLYFYWYRQILGQKVEFLVSFYNNEISEKSEIFDDQFSVERPDGSNFTLKIRSTKLEDSAMYFCASSTRISDEQFFGPGTRLTVL.

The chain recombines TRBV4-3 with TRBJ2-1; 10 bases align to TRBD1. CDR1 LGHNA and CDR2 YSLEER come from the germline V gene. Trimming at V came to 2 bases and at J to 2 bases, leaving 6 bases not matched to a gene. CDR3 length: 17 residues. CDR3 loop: CASSQLHDRGPYNEQFF. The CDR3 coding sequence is TGCGCCAGCAGCCAACTCCATGACAGGGGGCCCTACAATGAGCAGTTCTTC.

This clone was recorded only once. DNA for the CDR3: TGTGCCTGGAGAACCCGGGTACGAGAGACCCAGTACTTC. It encodes CAWRTRVRETQYF. This sequence joins TRBV30 and TRBJ2-5, with no clear D. Germline CDR1 is GTSNPN and CDR2 is SVGIG (reference sequence). V was cut by 3 bases and J by 4 bases, with 12 bases left in between. This CDR3 has 13 amino acids.

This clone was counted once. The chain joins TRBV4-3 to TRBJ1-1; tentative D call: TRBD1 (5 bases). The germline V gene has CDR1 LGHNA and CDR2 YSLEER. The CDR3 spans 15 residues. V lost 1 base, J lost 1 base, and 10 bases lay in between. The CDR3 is CASSQGLDRNTEAFF. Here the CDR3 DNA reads TGCGCCAGCAGCCAAGGATTAGACAGGAACACTGAAGCTTTCTTT.

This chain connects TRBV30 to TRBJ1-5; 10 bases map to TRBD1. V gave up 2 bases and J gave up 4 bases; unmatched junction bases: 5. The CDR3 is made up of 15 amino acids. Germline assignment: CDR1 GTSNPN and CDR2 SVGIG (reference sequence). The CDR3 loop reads CAWSRPGQGNQPQHF. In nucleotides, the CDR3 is TGTGCCTGGAGTCGACCGGGACAGGGGAATCAGCCCCAGCATTTT.

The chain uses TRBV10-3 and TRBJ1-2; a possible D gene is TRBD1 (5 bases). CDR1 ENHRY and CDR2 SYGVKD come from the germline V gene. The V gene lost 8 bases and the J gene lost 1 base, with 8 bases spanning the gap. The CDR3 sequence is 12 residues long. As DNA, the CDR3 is TGTGCCATCGCCAGGGATAACTATGGCTACACCTTC. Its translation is CAIARDNYGYTF.

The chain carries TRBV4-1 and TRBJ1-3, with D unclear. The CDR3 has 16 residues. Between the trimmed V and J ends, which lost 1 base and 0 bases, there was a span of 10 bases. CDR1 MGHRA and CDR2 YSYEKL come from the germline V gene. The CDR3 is CASSQGPQHSGNTIYF. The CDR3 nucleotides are TGCGCCAGCAGCCAAGGGCCACAGCACTCTGGAAACACCATATATTTT.

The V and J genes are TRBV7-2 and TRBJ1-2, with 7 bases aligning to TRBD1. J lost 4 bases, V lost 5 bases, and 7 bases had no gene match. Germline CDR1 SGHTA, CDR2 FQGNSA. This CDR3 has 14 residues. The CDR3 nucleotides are TGTGCCAGCAGCGACCGTCGGACAGGCTATGGCTACACCTTC. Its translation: CASSDRRTGYGYTF.

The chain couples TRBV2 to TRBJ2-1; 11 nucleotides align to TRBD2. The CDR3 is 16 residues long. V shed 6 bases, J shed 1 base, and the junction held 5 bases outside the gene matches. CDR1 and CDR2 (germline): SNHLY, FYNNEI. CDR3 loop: CASRPGLAGSYNEQFF. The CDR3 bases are TGTGCCAGCAGACCCGGACTAGCGGGTTCCTACAATGAGCAGTTCTTC.

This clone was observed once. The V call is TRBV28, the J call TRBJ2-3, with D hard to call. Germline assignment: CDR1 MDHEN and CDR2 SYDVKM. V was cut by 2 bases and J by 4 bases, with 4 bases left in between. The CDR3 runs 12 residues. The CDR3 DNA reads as TGTGCCAGCAGTTTACAGGCAGATACGCAGTATTTT. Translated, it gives CASSLQADTQYF.

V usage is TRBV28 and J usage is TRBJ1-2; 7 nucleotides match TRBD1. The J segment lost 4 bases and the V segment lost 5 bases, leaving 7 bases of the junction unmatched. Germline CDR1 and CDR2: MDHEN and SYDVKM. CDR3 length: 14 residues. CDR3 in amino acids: CASSVPGQSYGYTF. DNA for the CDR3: TGTGCCAGCAGTGTACCGGGACAGAGCTATGGCTACACCTTC.

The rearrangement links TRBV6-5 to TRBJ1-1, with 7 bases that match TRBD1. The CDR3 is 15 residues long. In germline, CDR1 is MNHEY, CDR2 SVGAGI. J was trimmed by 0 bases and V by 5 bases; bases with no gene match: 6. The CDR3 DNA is TGTGCCAGCAGTACAGGGGCCCTCATGAACACTGAAGCTTTCTTT. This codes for CASSTGALMNTEAFF.

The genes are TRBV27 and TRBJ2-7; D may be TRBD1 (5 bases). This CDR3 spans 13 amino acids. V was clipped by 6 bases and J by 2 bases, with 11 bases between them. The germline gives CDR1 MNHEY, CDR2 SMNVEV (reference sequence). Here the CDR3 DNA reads TGTGCCAGCAGCTCCCAGGGTCCCTACGAGCAGTACTTC. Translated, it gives CASSSQGPYEQYF.

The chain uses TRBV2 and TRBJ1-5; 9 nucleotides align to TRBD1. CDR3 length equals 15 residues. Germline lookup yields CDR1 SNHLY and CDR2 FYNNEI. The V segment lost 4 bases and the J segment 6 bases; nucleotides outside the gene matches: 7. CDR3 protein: CASSAGTGSTQPQHF. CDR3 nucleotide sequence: TGTGCCAGCAGTGCCGGGACAGGGTCAACTCAGCCCCAGCATTTT.

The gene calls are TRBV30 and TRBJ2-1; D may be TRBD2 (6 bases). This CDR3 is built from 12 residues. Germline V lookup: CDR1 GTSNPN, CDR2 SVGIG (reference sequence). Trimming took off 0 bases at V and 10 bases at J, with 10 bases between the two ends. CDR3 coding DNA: TGTGCCTGGAGTGTAGGAGGGGTCGAGCAGTTCTTC. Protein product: CAWSVGGVEQFF.

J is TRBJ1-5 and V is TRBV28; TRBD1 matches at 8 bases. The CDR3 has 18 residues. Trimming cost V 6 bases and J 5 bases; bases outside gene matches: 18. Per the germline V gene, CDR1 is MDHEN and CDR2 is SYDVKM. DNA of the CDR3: TGTGCCAGCAGCAACCGGTTTATCTCCAGGGGGCTCGATCAGCCCCAGCATTTT. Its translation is CASSNRFISRGLDQPQHF.

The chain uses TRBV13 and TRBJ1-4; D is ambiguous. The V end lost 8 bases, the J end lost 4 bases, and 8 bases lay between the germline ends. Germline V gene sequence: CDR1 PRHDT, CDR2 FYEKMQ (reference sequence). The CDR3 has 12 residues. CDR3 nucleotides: TGTGCCAGCTCTGTTAGTAATGAAAAACTGTTTTTT. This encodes CASSVSNEKLFF.

For the CDR3, the DNA is TGCGCCAGCAGCCAAGGGATCGGGGGGGCCTACGAGCAGTACTTC. This gives the protein CASSQGIGGAYEQYF. This chain connects TRBV4-3 to TRBJ2-7; 8 nucleotides agree with TRBD2. Germline CDR1 reads LGHNA; CDR2 reads YSLEER. The junction had 4 bases not matched to a gene; V was cut back by 1 base and J by 2 bases. The CDR3 is 15 residues long.

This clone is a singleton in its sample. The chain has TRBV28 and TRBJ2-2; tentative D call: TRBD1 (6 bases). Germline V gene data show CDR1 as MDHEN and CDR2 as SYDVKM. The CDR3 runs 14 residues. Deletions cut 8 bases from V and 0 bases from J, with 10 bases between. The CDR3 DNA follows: TGTGCCAGCGGCCGGACAGCGAACACCGGGGAGCTGTTTTTT. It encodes CASGRTANTGELFF.

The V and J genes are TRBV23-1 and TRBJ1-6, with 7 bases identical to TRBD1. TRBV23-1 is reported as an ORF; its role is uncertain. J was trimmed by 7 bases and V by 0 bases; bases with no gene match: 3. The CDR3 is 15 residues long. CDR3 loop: CASSQSGTENSPLHF. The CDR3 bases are TGCGCCAGCAGTCAATCAGGGACAGAGAATTCACCCCTCCACTTT.

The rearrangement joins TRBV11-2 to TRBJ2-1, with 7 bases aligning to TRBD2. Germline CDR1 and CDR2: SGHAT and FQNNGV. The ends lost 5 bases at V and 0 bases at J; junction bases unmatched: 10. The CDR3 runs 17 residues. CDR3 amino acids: CASSTPEASGSYNEQFF. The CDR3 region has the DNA TGTGCCAGCAGCACCCCCGAAGCTAGCGGCTCCTACAATGAGCAGTTCTTC.